One and the same sample provided the 26 T cell receptor beta chains below, sequenced in a study of shared clonotypes between healthy human individuals. Naive CD8 cells, CD45RO-negative and positively selected for CCR7, excluded terminally differentiated effector memory CD45RA+ cells. TCRdb's copy holds only in-frame clones and misses some; the assay was immunoSEQ multiplex PCR. Counted here are approximately 2,000,000 clones, 93% occurring once; the ten biggest clones make up 1.5% to 2%. The sequenced material came from naive CD8+ T cells from PBMCs. The receptor set was obtained from a young man in good health. Some clones in this sample may be carry-over from other donors' samples.

The chain recombines TRBV19 with TRBJ2-2, with unresolved D. This CDR3 contains 13 residues. CDR1 is LNHDA and CDR2 is SQIVND in the germline V gene (reference sequence). V lost 0 bases and J 6 bases, leaving 5 bases between the germline ends. The CDR3 DNA is TGTGCCAGTAGTATAGAGGTGGCCGGGGAGCTGTTTTTT. It is translated as CASSIEVAGELFF.

The V gene is TRBV11-2, the J gene TRBJ1-5; 9 bases agree with TRBD1. Per the germline V gene, CDR1 is SGHAT and CDR2 is FQNNGV. V shed 3 bases, J shed 0 bases, and the junction held 3 bases outside the gene matches. The CDR3 length is 16 residues. The CDR3 DNA sequence: TGTGCCAGCAGCTTGGGACAGGGATATAGCAATCAGCCCCAGCATTTT. This codes for CASSLGQGYSNQPQHF.

This clone appeared once. V gene TRBV7-6 combines with J gene TRBJ2-1; 7 bases line up with TRBD1. V was clipped by 4 bases and J by 2 bases; unmatched bases: 5. CDR1 is SGHVS, CDR2 FNYEAQ, per germline. This CDR3 comprises 15 residues. CDR3 bases: TGTGCCAGCAGCTCACGACAGGGCCCCTACAATGAGCAGTTCTTC. Translating gives CASSSRQGPYNEQFF.

The rearrangement uses TRBV18 and TRBJ2-6; TRBD1 matches at 10 bases. From germline, CDR1 is KGHSH and CDR2 LQKENI. Germline trimming cut 6 bases from V and 0 bases from J; bases unmatched to any gene: 5. This CDR3 has 17 amino acids. The CDR3 spells CASSWDRGISGANVLTF. As DNA, the CDR3 is TGTGCCAGCTCCTGGGACAGGGGTATCTCTGGGGCCAACGTCCTGACTTTC.

The chain uses TRBV28 and TRBJ2-2; D gene uncertain. CDR3 length: 15 amino acids. V was pared by 6 bases and J by 6 bases, with 17 bases between. CDR1 and CDR2 (germline): MDHEN, SYDVKM. The CDR3 region is CASSWVPRTSGELFF. The DNA of the CDR3 is TGTGCCAGCAGCTGGGTACCTCGGACGTCCGGGGAGCTGTTTTTT. The variable domain in full, with the rest retrieved from reference TRBV28 and TRBJ2-2, is DVKVTQSSRYLVKRTGEKVFLECVQDMDHENMFWYRQDPGLGLRLIYFSYDVKMKEKGDIPEGYSVSREKKERFSLILESASTNQTSMYLCASSWVPRTSGELFFGEGSRLTVL.

In its sample, this clone was seen a few times. This chain uses TRBV4-2 with TRBJ1-3; D is ambiguous. The V and J ends lost 4 bases and 7 bases respectively, with 8 bases between them. Germline V gives CDR1 LGHNA, CDR2 YNFKEQ. The CDR3 has 12 amino acids. CDR3 in DNA: TGTGCCAGCAGCCCGAATAGGAACACCATATATTTT. Translating it yields CASSPNRNTIYF.

The chain combines TRBV27 with TRBJ2-1; D remains ambiguous. The V and J ends lost 5 bases and 9 bases respectively, with 8 bases between them. The CDR3 is 11 amino acids. Germline CDR1 and CDR2: MNHEY and SMNVEV (reference sequence). CDR3 in amino acids: CASSTGREQFF. The CDR3 bases are TGTGCCAGCAGTACTGGCCGTGAGCAGTTCTTC.

The gene calls are TRBV2 and TRBJ2-1; D is unclear. V was shortened by 4 bases and J by 9 bases, with 4 bases between the two germline ends. The CDR3 spans 10 residues. The germline V gene has CDR1 SNHLY and CDR2 FYNNEI. The CDR3 DNA reads as TGTGCCAGCAGTGTAGTTGAGCAGTTCTTC. This gives the protein CASSVVEQFF.

The chain joins TRBV6-1 to TRBJ2-3; D not certain. The ends were cut back, 3 bases at V and 6 bases at J, with 10 bases in the middle. Germline CDR1 MNHNS, CDR2 SASEGT. The CDR3 contains 13 residues. The CDR3 bases are TGTGCCAGCAGTGAGGATAGGGCCGATACGCAGTATTTT. Translation gives CASSEDRADTQYF.

This clone was picked up one time. The chain couples TRBV5-1 to TRBJ2-7; D is unresolved. V lost 1 base and J lost 4, with 9 bases in between. Germline-derived CDR1 and CDR2 are SGHRS and YFSETQ. This CDR3 is built from 13 residues. CDR3 sequence reads: CASSLTEKYEQYF. The DNA of the CDR3 is TGCGCCAGCAGCTTGACAGAAAAATACGAGCAGTACTTC.

The rearrangement joins TRBV19 to TRBJ2-1; 8 positions match TRBD2. Germline loops: CDR1 LNHDA, CDR2 SQIVND (reference sequence). Trimming cost V 1 base and J 8 bases; bases outside gene matches: 7. The CDR3 contains 15 residues. The CDR3, as DNA: TGTGCCAGTAGTATAGGGGCGGGAGGTTTCTATGAGCAGTTCTTC. Protein sequence: CASSIGAGGFYEQFF.

V usage is TRBV5-1 and J usage is TRBJ1-1; a possible D gene is TRBD1 (5 bases). The germline V gene has CDR1 SGHRS and CDR2 YFSETQ. The CDR3 totals 15 residues. Deletions cut 4 bases from V and 8 bases from J, with 21 bases between. CDR3 protein: CASSPKVGARGEAFF. In nucleotides, the CDR3 is TGCGCCAGCAGCCCCAAGGTTGGAGCCCGGGGGGAAGCTTTCTTT.

This clone was found once. The chain links TRBV28 to TRBJ2-7; D ambiguous. Deletions cut 5 bases from V and 0 bases from J, with 14 bases between. Germline V lookup: CDR1 MDHEN, CDR2 SYDVKM. This CDR3 has 15 residues. CDR3 loop: CASSLRSGYSYEQYF. The CDR3 DNA follows: TGTGCCAGCAGTCTCCGGTCCGGGTACTCCTACGAGCAGTACTTC.

This chain links TRBV7-8 with TRBJ2-2; perhaps D is TRBD1 or TRBD2 (5 bases each). V lost 3 bases to trimming and J lost 7 bases, with 12 bases between them. Germline V lookup: CDR1 SGHVS, CDR2 FQNEAQ. This CDR3 comprises 14 residues. The CDR3 coding sequence is TGTGCCAGCAGCTTGCGAGGGGAGAACGGGGAGCTGTTTTTT. Translating it yields CASSLRGENGELFF.

The chain joins TRBV4-1 to TRBJ2-1; 10 nucleotides align to TRBD1. The germline CDR1 and CDR2 sequences are MGHRA and YSYEKL. This CDR3 comprises 15 residues. V dropped 6 bases and J dropped 4; count of bases not matched to a gene: 6. The CDR3 DNA reads as TGCGCCAGCAGTCCGACAGGGGGCTTTTACAATGAGCAGTTCTTC. Translated: CASSPTGGFYNEQFF.

The chain combines TRBV11-2 with TRBJ2-1; possibly TRBD1 for D (5 bases). V was cut by 2 bases and J by 6 bases, with 11 bases left in between. The germline V gene encodes CDR1 SGHAT and CDR2 FQNNGV. The CDR3 contains 14 residues. The CDR3 reads CASSLIGALNEQFF. CDR3 DNA: TGTGCCAGCAGCTTAATAGGGGCGCTCAATGAGCAGTTCTTC.

V usage is TRBV5-1 and J usage is TRBJ2-7; 14 positions match TRBD2. The V and J ends lost 2 bases and 5 bases, in that order; junction bases with no gene match: 12. The CDR3 contains 18 residues. Germline values: CDR1 SGHRS, CDR2 YFSETQ. The CDR3 reads CASSFGGPGTSGSHEQYF. The CDR3 DNA is TGCGCCAGCAGCTTTGGTGGTCCCGGGACTAGCGGGAGTCACGAGCAGTACTTC.

The V and J genes are TRBV29-1 and TRBJ2-1; TRBD2 matches 11 bases. The CDR3 runs 15 residues. V lost 2 bases to trimming and J lost 8 bases; unmatched junction nucleotides: 8. CDR1 and CDR2 from the germline V gene are SQVTM and ANQGSEA. The DNA of the CDR3 is TGCAGCGTTGAACCAACTAGCGGGAGTTTCGATGAGCAGTTCTTC. It is translated as CSVEPTSGSFDEQFF.

The genes are TRBV27 and TRBJ1-2; D is uncertain. This CDR3 is 16 amino acids long. Germline values: CDR1 MNHEY, CDR2 SMNVEV (reference sequence). V lost 2 bases to trimming and J lost 0 bases, with 13 bases between them. The CDR3 nucleotides read TGTGCCAGCAGTTTAATTAACGGGCCAGCTAACTATGGCTACACCTTC. Amino acid sequence: CASSLINGPANYGYTF.

This chain uses TRBV19 with TRBJ2-7; TRBD2 matches 8 bases. CDR1 LNHDA and CDR2 SQIVND come from the germline V gene (reference sequence). There are 14 residues in the CDR3. After removal of 3 bases from V and 3 bases from J, the junction contained 4 bases not matched to a gene. CDR3 sequence: CASSMSAGDYEQYF. DNA for the CDR3: TGTGCCAGTAGTATGTCAGCGGGGGACTACGAGCAGTACTTC.

The chain employs TRBV11-2 and TRBJ1-2, with D possibly TRBD1 on 5 matching bases. CDR1 and CDR2 from the germline V gene are SGHAT and FQNNGV. Trimming removed 5 bases at V and 3 bases at J, with 16 bases between. The CDR3 runs 15 residues. The CDR3, as DNA: TGTGCCAGCAGCCCCCCCAGGGCTTTTTACTATGGCTACACCTTC. This gives the protein CASSPPRAFYYGYTF.

The V and J genes are TRBV9 and TRBJ2-7, with D possibly being TRBD1 or TRBD2 (5 bases each). Germline V gene data show CDR1 as SGDLS and CDR2 as YYNGEE. Deletions cut 3 bases from V and 2 bases from J, with 9 bases between. The CDR3 contains 13 residues. The DNA for the CDR3 is TGTGCCAGCAGCGGGGGACCTGCCTACGAGCAGTACTTC. Translation gives CASSGGPAYEQYF.

Notes on this clone: Other nucleotide sequences in the sample specify the same CDR3. The V and J genes are TRBV5-6 and TRBJ1-5; D is unresolved. V was clipped by 0 bases and J by 3 bases, with 4 bases between them. CDR1 is SGHDT, CDR2 YYEEEE, per germline. The CDR3 runs 13 residues. The CDR3: CASSLGPNQPQHF. The CDR3 DNA sequence: TGTGCCAGCAGCTTGGGGCCCAATCAGCCCCAGCATTTT.

The chain links TRBV13 to TRBJ2-1; 11 bases match TRBD2. The V segment lost 9 bases and the J segment 7 bases; nucleotides outside the gene matches: 8. Germline V CDR1 and CDR2: PRHDT, FYEKMQ (reference sequence). The CDR3 has 14 residues. The CDR3 nucleotides are TGTGCCAGTGGTAGCGGGAGGGCCGTAAATGAGCAGTTCTTC. It encodes CASGSGRAVNEQFF.

The V call is TRBV7-9, the J call TRBJ2-3; D ambiguous. Germline assignment: CDR1 SEHNR and CDR2 FQNEAQ (reference sequence). The V and J ends lost 6 bases and 7 bases respectively, with 17 bases between them. CDR3 length: 14 amino acids. DNA for the CDR3: TGTGCCAGCAGTTACATACCCGAGTCACATACGCAGTATTTT. Its protein is CASSYIPESHTQYF.

This clone was found once. The genes are TRBV30 and TRBJ2-7; the D is unclear. Per the germline V gene, CDR1 is GTSNPN and CDR2 is SVGIG (reference sequence). CDR3 length: 11 residues. The V gene lost 6 bases and the J gene lost 2 bases, with 8 bases spanning the gap. In nucleotides, the CDR3 is TGTGCCTGCCAGGTCACCTACGAGCAGTACTTC. It encodes CACQVTYEQYF.